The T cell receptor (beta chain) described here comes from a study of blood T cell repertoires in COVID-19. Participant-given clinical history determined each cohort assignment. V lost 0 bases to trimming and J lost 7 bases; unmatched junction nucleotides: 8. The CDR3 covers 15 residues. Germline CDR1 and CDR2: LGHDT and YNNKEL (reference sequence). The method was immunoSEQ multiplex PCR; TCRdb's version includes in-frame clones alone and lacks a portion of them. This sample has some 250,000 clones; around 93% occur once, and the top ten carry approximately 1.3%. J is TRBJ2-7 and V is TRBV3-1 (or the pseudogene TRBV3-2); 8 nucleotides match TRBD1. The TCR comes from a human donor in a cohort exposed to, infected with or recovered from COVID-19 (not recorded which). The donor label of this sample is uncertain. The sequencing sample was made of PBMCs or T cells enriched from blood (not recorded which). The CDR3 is CASSQEWTGRREQYF. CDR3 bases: TGTGCCAGCAGCCAAGAATGGACAGGGAGGCGTGAGCAGTACTTC.